Listed here are 17 T cell receptor beta chains from one sample, sequenced in a study of T-cell reconstitution after alpha-beta-depleted transplantation in children. Unique molecular identifiers were incorporated into the prepared TCRbeta library. TCRdb analysed the PCR reads with MiXCR anew, one entry per CDR3 protein. The data contain 500,000 to 600,000 distinct CDR3 sequences, about 17% of them singletons. This specimen was PBMCs from the stem cell graft donor, taken from the stem cell graft. These receptors were obtained from a human donor who donated a stem cell graft to a child with acute lymphoblastic leukemia.

The chain recombines TRBV27 with TRBJ1-6; no firm D call. Germline CDR1 and CDR2: MNHEY and SMNVEV (reference sequence). Trimming cost V 1 base and J 11 bases, with 6 bases left between them. The CDR3 sequence is 12 residues long. The CDR3 region is CASSLWGTPLHF. DNA of the CDR3: TGTGCCAGCAGTTTATGGGGTACACCCCTCCACTTT.

The CDR3 region is CASRIRDTQYF. For the CDR3, the DNA is TGTGCCAGCCGGATTCGAGATACGCAGTATTTT. This rearrangement joins TRBV12-3 or TRBV12-4 to TRBJ2-3; D gene ambiguous. V gave up 8 bases and J gave up 5 bases, with 8 bases separating them. This CDR3 spans 11 amino acids.

This clonotype was recorded a few times. The chain carries TRBV29-1 and TRBJ1-1; possible D gene TRBD1, 6 bases. Germline values: CDR1 SQVTM, CDR2 ANQGSEA. The CDR3 consists of 14 residues. Trimming took off 4 bases at V and 1 base at J, with 13 bases between the two ends. The chain's CDR3 is CSVGGGGKNTEAFF. CDR3 sequence (DNA): TGCAGCGTTGGAGGGGGGGGGAAGAACACTGAAGCTTTCTTT.

The chain joins TRBV5-4 to TRBJ1-4; the match to TRBD1 covers 10 bases. V dropped 4 bases and J dropped 6; count of bases not matched to a gene: 6. The CDR3 loop spans 15 amino acids. The V gene's germline CDR1 is SGHNT and CDR2 YYREEE (reference sequence). Written as DNA, the CDR3 is TGTGCCAGCAGCGACCGGACAGGGGGAGATGAAAAACTGTTTTTT. Translated, it gives CASSDRTGGDEKLFF.

This clonotype was picked up a small number of times. This sequence joins TRBV12-3 or TRBV12-4 and TRBJ2-7, with 15 bases identical to TRBD2. The junction had 3 bases not matched to a gene; V was cut back by 6 bases and J by 6 bases. The CDR3 totals 14 residues. The CDR3 sequence: CASSWGLAGGEQYF. For the CDR3, the DNA is TGTGCCAGCAGCTGGGGACTAGCGGGAGGCGAGCAGTACTTC.

The chain is built from TRBV14 and TRBJ2-6, with unresolved D. V lost 2 bases and J 5 bases, leaving 13 bases between the germline ends. The CDR3 totals 16 residues. The V gene's germline CDR1 is SGHDN and CDR2 FVKESK. The CDR3 DNA sequence: TGTGCCAGCAGCCAACGGAAGCTCTGGCGGGCCAACGTCCTGACTTTC. Its translation: CASSQRKLWRANVLTF.

This clonotype showed up just a few times. The J gene is TRBJ2-7, the V gene TRBV29-1, with 8 nucleotides matching TRBD1. Germline V gives CDR1 SQVTM, CDR2 ANQGSEA. The CDR3 length is 15 residues. The J segment lost 3 bases and the V segment lost 3 bases, leaving 10 bases of the junction unmatched. In nucleotides, the CDR3 is TGCAGCGTTGAGGGTATCACAGGGGGGCTCTACGAGCAGTACTTC. Translation gives CSVEGITGGLYEQYF.

This clonotype was counted a few times. The chain combines TRBV29-1 with TRBJ1-1, with D maybe TRBD1 (5 bases). Germline V gene data show CDR1 as SQVTM and CDR2 as ANQGSEA. This CDR3 comprises 14 residues. Trimming took 4 bases from V and 3 from J, leaving 15 bases between them. CDR3 amino acids: CSVGWPVGDTEAFF. CDR3 DNA sequence: TGCAGCGTTGGTTGGCCGGTGGGGGACACTGAAGCTTTCTTT.

The chain joins TRBV5-8 to TRBJ2-1, with D unresolved. V gave up 3 bases and J gave up 6 bases, with 7 bases separating them. The CDR3 runs 12 residues. CDR1 and CDR2 from the germline V gene are SGHTS and YDEGEE. The DNA of the CDR3 is TGTGCCAGCAGCTCCATAACCAATGAGCAGTTCTTC. It encodes CASSSITNEQFF.

This clonotype was detected only a few times. One end of the junction does not line up with germline, which may come from a read error. The chain recombines TRBV20-1 with TRBJ2-7; D is possibly TRBD2 (7 bases). This CDR3 has 10 residues. Germline CDR1 is DFQATT and CDR2 is SNEGSKA (reference sequence). CDR3 in amino acids: CSALEGGAEF. The CDR3 DNA follows: TGCAGTGCTCTCGAAGGGGGGGCCGAATTC.

The rearrangement links TRBV3-1 to TRBJ1-3, with D perhaps TRBD1 (6 bases). V was pared by 0 bases and J by 5 bases, with 11 bases between. CDR1 is LGHDT, CDR2 YNNKEL, per germline (reference sequence). CDR3 size: 15 residues. The CDR3 is CASSQDPGDRNTIYF. The CDR3 region has the DNA TGTGCCAGCAGCCAAGATCCAGGGGATCGAAACACCATATATTTT.

This clonotype was detected only a few times. V gene TRBV3-1 combines with J gene TRBJ2-7, with 13 positions matching TRBD2. The length of the CDR3 is 17 residues. Germline V gene data show CDR1 as LGHDT and CDR2 as YNNKEL (reference sequence). V shed 3 bases and J 1 base; nucleotides not matched to a gene: 6. The CDR3 is CASSQRTSGSRSYEQYF. The CDR3 DNA reads TGTGCCAGCAGCCAGAGGACTAGCGGGAGTCGGTCCTACGAGCAGTACTTC.

The chain joins TRBV29-1 to TRBJ2-1, with 8 bases matching TRBD1. The CDR3 is 13 amino acids. Germline assignment: CDR1 SQVTM and CDR2 ANQGSEA. V shed 7 bases, J shed 5 bases, and the junction held 7 bases outside the gene matches. As DNA, the CDR3 is TGCAGCGCCCGGGACAGGCCTAACAATGAGCAGTTCTTC. Its translation: CSARDRPNNEQFF.

This clonotype was picked up a small number of times. V gene TRBV5-1 combines with J gene TRBJ2-2; weak D call: TRBD2 (6 bases). V dropped 5 bases and J dropped 2 bases, with 10 bases sitting between them. CDR3 length: 14 amino acids. CDR1 is SGHRS and CDR2 is YFSETQ in the germline V gene. In DNA form, the CDR3 reads TGCGCCAGCAGTCAGCGGGCAAACACCGGGGAGCTGTTTTTT. Residues: CASSQRANTGELFF. Variable domain in full (rest from reference TRBV5-1 and TRBJ2-2): KAGVTQTPRYLIKTRGQQVTLSCSPISGHRSVSWYQQTPGQGLQFLFEYFSETQRNKGNFPGRFSGRQFSNSRSEMNVSTLELGDSALYLCASSQRANTGELFFGEGSRLTVL.

This clonotype was seen more than once but under ten times. The chain recombines TRBV20-1 with TRBJ1-3; no definite D call. The CDR3 contains 13 residues. The germline V and J ends were trimmed by 5 bases and 4 bases, with 12 bases remaining between them. In germline, CDR1 is DFQATT, CDR2 SNEGSKA (reference sequence). The CDR3 region has the DNA TGCAGTGCTGGCCGTGATTCCGGAAACACCATATATTTT. Protein product: CSAGRDSGNTIYF.

The chain uses TRBV18 and TRBJ2-1, with D uncertain. V lost 5 bases and J 7 bases, leaving 15 bases between the germline ends. The CDR3 consists of 14 residues. Per the germline V gene, CDR1 is KGHSH and CDR2 is LQKENI. CDR3 region: CASSSTLGRNEQFF. In DNA form, the CDR3 reads TGTGCCAGCTCATCGACTCTGGGCAGGAATGAGCAGTTCTTC.

The V call is TRBV5-1, the J call TRBJ1-1, with 8 bases identical to TRBD1. Germline loops: CDR1 SGHRS, CDR2 YFSETQ. V trimming: 5 bases; J trimming: 1 base; junction bases outside the gene matches: 4. The CDR3 has 14 residues. The CDR3 DNA reads as TGCGCCAGCAGTTACCAGGGGGCGAACACTGAAGCTTTCTTT. Protein sequence: CASSYQGANTEAFF. Full variable domain (outside the CDR3, taken from reference TRBV5-1 and TRBJ1-1): KAGVTQTPRYLIKTRGQQVTLSCSPISGHRSVSWYQQTPGQGLQFLFEYFSETQRNKGNFPGRFSGRQFSNSRSEMNVSTLELGDSALYLCASSYQGANTEAFFGQGTRLTVV.